This T cell receptor (beta chain) stems from a study of T cell responses to AZD1222 COVID-19 vaccine. About this clone: No antigen is known for it.

Findings of the study overall: Vaccine-associated CD4 TCRs ranged over spike, dominating at 160-218 and 743-854. Just five to seven people given AZD1222 tested seropositive at baseline.

The data were produced by immunoSEQ multiplex PCR, yet TCRdb's version contains in-frame clones alone and is incomplete. The sample holds 75,000 to 90,000 clones, about 83% seen once. Material: peripheral blood, obtained on day 0 of AZD1222 vaccination. The receptor comes from an adult in good health.

The CDR3 nucleotides read TGTGCCAGCTCACCACTGTCGGACGGAGAGCAGTACTTC. Residues: CASSPLSDGEQYF. V and J are TRBV18 and TRBJ2-7; D remains unclear. The V gene lost 1 base and the J gene lost 7 bases, with 11 bases spanning the gap. The CDR3 has 13 amino acids. Per germline, CDR1 KGHSH and CDR2 LQKENI.